The TCR beta chain under discussion was sequenced for a study of blood T cell repertoires in COVID-19. Study background: Sites across the United States, Italy and Spain contributed samples from acute and convalescent COVID-19. In each case, the material was cDNA or gDNA derived from T cells, B-cell-depleted T cells, or PBMCs.

Clones were sequenced by immunoSEQ multiplex PCR, and TCRdb holds only the in-frame ones, with some missing. The sample holds about 200,000 clones, 81% seen once. Germline V lookup: CDR1 SGHNT, CDR2 YYREEE (reference sequence). The CDR3 covers 15 residues. The ends were cut back, 4 bases at V and 6 bases at J, with 20 bases in the middle. J is TRBJ2-7 and V is TRBV5-4; D unresolved. The sample consisted of peripheral blood. The sequence came from a woman of 80 years or more with acute or convalescent COVID-19. In DNA, the CDR3 is TGTGCCAGCAGCCTCCCCAAGGCCACTCGCGGCGAGCAGTACTTC. Encoded protein: CASSLPKATRGEQYF.